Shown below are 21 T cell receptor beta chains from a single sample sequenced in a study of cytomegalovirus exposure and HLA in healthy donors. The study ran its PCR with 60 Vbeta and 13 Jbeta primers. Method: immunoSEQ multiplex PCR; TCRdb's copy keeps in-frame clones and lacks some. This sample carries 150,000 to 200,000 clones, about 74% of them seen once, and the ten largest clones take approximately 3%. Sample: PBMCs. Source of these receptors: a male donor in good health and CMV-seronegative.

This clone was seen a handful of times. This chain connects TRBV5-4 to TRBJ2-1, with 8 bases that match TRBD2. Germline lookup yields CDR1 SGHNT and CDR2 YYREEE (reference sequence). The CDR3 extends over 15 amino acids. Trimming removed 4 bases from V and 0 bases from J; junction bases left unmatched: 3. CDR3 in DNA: TGTGCCAGCAGCCCGGGAGGGGGCTCCTACAATGAGCAGTTCTTC. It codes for CASSPGGGSYNEQFF.

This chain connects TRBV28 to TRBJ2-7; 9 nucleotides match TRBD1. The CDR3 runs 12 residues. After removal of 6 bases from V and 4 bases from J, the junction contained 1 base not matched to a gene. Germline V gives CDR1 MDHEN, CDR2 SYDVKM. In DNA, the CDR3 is TGTGCCAGCAGGGGGACAGGGTACGAGCAGTACTTC. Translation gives CASRGTGYEQYF.

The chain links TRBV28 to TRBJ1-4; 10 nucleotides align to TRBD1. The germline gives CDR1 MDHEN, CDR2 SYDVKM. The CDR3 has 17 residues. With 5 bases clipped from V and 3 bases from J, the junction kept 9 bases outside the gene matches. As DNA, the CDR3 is TGTGCCAGCAGTCCATACTCCGGGACAGGGGCTAATGAAAAACTGTTTTTT. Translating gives CASSPYSGTGANEKLFF. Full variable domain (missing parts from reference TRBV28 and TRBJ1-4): DVKVTQSSRYLVKRTGEKVFLECVQDMDHENMFWYRQDPGLGLRLIYFSYDVKMKEKGDIPEGYSVSREKKERFSLILESASTNQTSMYLCASSPYSGTGANEKLFFGSGTQLSVL.

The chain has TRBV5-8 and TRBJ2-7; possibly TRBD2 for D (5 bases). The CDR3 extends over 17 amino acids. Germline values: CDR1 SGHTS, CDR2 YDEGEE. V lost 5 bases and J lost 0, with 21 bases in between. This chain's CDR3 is CASRLMGSFGSSYEQYF. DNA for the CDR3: TGTGCCAGCAGATTGATGGGGAGTTTCGGAAGCTCCTACGAGCAGTACTTC.

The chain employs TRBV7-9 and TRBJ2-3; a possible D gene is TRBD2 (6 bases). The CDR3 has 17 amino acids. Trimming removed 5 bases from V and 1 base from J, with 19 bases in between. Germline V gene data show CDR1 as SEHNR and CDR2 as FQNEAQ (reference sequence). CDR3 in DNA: TGTGCCAGCAGCCGTATGGACTTCTCGGGGGGCACAGATACGCAGTATTTT. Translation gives CASSRMDFSGGTDTQYF.

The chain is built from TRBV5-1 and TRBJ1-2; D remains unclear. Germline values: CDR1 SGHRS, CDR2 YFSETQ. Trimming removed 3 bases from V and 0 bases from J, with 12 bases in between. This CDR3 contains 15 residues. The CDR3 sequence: CASSSTTGTNYGYTF. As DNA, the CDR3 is TGCGCCAGCAGCTCCACGACGGGGACTAACTATGGCTACACCTTC.

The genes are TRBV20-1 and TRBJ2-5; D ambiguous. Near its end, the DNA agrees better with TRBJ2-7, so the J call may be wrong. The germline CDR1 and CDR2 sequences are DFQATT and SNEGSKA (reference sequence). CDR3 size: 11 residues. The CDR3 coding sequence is TGCAGTGCTAGAGATCCCTCCGAGCAGTACTTC. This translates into CSARDPSEQYF.

The chain's CDR3 is CASSYLDRANYGYTF. Written as DNA, the CDR3 is TGTGCCAGCAGTTACCTGGACAGGGCTAACTATGGCTACACCTTC. The genes are TRBV6-6 and TRBJ1-2; 8 bases match TRBD1. J lost 0 bases, V lost 2 bases, and 2 bases had no gene match. This CDR3 is built from 15 residues. CDR1 and CDR2 (germline): MNHNY, SVGAGI (reference sequence).

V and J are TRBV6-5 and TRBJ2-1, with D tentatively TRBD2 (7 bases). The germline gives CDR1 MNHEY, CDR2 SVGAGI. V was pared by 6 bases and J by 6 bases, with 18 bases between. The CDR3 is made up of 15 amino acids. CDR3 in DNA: TGTGCCAGCAGGGGGGGGGAGGGGGGGTTCAATGAGCAGTTCTTC. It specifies CASRGGEGGFNEQFF.

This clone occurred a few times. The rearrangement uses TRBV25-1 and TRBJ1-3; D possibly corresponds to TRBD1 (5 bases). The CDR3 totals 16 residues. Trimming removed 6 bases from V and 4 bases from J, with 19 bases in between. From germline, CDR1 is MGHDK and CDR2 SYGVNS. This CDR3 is CASSVVGQGSGNTIYF. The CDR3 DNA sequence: TGTGCCAGCAGCGTCGTGGGGCAGGGATCAGGAAACACCATATATTTT.

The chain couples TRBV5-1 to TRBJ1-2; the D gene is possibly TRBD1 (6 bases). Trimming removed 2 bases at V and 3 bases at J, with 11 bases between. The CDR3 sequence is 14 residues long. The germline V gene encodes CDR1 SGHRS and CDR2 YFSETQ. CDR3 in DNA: TGCGCCAGCAGCTTACAGGGAGGGGACTATGGCTACACCTTC. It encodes CASSLQGGDYGYTF.

The CDR3 DNA follows: TGTGCCAGCATCTCAGCGGGGGGGCCTCACAATGAGCAGTTCTTC. It is translated as CASISAGGPHNEQFF. This sequence joins TRBV28 and TRBJ2-1, with 10 bases fitting TRBD2. Trimming removed 7 bases from V and 5 bases from J; junction bases left unmatched: 8. CDR1 and CDR2 (germline): MDHEN, SYDVKM. This CDR3 contains 15 residues.

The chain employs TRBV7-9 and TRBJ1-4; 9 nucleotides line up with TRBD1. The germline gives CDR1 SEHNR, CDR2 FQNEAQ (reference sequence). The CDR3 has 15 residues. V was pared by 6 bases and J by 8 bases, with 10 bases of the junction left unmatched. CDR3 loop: CASRPTRTGDEKLFF. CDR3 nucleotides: TGTGCCAGCAGACCAACTCGGACAGGGGACGAAAAACTGTTTTTT. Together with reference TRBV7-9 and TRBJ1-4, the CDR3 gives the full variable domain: DTGVSQNPRHKITKRGQNVTFRCDPISEHNRLYWYRQTLGQGPEFLTYFQNEAQLEKSRLLSDRFSAERPKGSFSTLEIQRTEQGDSAMYLCASRPTRTGDEKLFFGSGTQLSVL.

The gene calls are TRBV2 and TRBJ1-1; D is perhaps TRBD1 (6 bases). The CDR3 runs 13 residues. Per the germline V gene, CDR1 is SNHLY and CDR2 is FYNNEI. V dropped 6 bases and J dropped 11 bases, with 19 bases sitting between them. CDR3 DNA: TGTGCCAGCAGACTTTATGACCAGGGGCGGGCTTTCTTT. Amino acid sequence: CASRLYDQGRAFF. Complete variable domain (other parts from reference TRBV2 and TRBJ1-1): EPEVTQTPSHQVTQMGQEVILRCVPISNHLYFYWYRQILGQKVEFLVSFYNNEISEKSEIFDDQFSVERPDGSNFTLKIRSTKLEDSAMYFCASRLYDQGRAFFGQGTRLTVV.

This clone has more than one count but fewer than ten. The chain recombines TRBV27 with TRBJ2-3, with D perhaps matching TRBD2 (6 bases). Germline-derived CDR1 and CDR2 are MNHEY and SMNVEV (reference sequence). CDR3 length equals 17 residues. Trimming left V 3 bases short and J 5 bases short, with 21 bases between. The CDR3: CASSFTAGRKKQDTQYF. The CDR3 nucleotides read TGTGCCAGCAGTTTCACTGCGGGACGGAAAAAGCAAGATACGCAGTATTTT.

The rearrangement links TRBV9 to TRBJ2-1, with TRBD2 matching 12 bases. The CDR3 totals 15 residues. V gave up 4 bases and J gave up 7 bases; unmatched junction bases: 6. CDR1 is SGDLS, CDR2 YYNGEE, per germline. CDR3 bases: TGTGCCAGCAGCCCTAGACTAGCGGGGGAAAATGAGCAGTTCTTC. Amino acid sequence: CASSPRLAGENEQFF. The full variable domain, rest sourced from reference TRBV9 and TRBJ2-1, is DSGVTQTPKHLITATGQRVTLRCSPRSGDLSVYWYQQSLDQGLQFLIQYYNGEERAKGNILERFSAQQFPDLHSELNLSSLELGDSALYFCASSPRLAGENEQFFGPGTRLTVL.

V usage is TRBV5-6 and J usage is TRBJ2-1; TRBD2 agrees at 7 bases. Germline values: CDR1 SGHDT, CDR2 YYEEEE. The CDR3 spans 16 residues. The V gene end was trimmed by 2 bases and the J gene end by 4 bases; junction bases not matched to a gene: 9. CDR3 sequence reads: CASSFWAGDPYNEQFF. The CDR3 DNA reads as TGTGCCAGCAGCTTCTGGGCGGGAGACCCTTACAATGAGCAGTTCTTC.

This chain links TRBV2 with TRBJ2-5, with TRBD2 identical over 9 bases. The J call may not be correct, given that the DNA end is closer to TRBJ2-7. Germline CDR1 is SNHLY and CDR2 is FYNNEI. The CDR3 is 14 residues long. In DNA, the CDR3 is TGTGCCAGTACTTATAGCGGGAGCAGCGACGAGCAGTACTTC. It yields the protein CASTYSGSSDEQYF.

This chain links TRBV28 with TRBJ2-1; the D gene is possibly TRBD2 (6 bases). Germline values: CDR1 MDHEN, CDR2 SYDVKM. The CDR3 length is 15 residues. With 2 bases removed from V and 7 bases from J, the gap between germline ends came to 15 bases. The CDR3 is CASSLVRESGNEQFF. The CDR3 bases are TGTGCCAGCAGTTTAGTCCGGGAGAGCGGGAATGAGCAGTTCTTC.

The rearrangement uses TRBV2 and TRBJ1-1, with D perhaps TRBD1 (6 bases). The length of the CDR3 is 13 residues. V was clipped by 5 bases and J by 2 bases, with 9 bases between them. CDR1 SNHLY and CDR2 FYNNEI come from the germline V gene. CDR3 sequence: CASSLQGNTEAFF. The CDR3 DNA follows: TGTGCCAGCAGTCTACAGGGAAACACTGAAGCTTTCTTT.

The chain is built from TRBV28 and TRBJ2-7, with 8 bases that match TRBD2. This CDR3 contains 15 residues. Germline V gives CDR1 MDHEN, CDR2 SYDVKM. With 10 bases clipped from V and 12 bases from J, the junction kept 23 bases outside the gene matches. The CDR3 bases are TGTGCCACCCATTTAACTAGCGGACCGACCTCCGGTATGTACTTC. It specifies CATHLTSGPTSGMYF. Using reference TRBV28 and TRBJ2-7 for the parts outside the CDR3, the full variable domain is DVKVTQSSRYLVKRTGEKVFLECVQDMDHENMFWYRQDPGLGLRLIYFSYDVKMKEKGDIPEGYSVSREKKERFSLILESASTNQTSMYLCATHLTSGPTSGMYFGPGTRLTVT.